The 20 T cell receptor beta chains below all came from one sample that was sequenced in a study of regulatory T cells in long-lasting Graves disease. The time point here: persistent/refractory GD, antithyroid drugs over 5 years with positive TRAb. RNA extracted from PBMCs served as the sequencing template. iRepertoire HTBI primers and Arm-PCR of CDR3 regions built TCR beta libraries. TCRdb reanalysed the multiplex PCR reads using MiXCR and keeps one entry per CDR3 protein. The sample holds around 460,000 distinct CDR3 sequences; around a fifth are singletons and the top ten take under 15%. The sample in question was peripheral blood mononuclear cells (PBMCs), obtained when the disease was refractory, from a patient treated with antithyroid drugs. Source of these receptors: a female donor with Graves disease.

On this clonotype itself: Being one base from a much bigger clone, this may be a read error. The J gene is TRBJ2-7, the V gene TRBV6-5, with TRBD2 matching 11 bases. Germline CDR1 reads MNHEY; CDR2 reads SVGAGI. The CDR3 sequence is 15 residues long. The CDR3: CVSSYESSGRHEQYF. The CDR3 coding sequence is TGTGTCAGCAGTTACGAGTCTAGCGGGAGGCACGAGCAGTACTTC.

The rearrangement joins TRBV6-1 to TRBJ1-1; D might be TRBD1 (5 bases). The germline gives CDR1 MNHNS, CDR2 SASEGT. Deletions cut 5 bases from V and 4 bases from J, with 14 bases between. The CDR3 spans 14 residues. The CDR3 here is CASSPGPRATEAFF. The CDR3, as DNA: TGTGCCAGCAGTCCGGGACCGCGGGCCACTGAAGCTTTCTTT.

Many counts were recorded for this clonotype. In DNA, the CDR3 is TGCAGTGCTAGAGGGAGACAGGGGGCCTCTGGAGATTCACCCCTCCACTTT. The encoded protein is CSARGRQGASGDSPLHF. The chain uses TRBV20-1 and TRBJ1-6, with 10 bases lining up with TRBD1. Germline V gene data show CDR1 as DFQATT and CDR2 as SNEGSKA (reference sequence). V was clipped by 1 base and J by 8 bases; unmatched bases: 11. This CDR3 has 17 residues.

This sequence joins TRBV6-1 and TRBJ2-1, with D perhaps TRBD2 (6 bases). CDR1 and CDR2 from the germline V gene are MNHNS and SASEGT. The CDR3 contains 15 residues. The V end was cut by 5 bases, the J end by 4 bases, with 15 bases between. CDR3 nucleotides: TGTGCCAGCAGTCCCCAGGGACTGAAGTACAATGAGCAGTTCTTC. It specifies CASSPQGLKYNEQFF.

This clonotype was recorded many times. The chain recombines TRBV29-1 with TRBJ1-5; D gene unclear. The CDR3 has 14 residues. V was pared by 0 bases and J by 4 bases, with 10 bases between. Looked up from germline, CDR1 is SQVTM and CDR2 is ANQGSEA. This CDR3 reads CSVEDPGSNQPQHF. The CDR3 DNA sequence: TGCAGCGTTGAAGATCCCGGCAGTAATCAGCCCCAGCATTTT.

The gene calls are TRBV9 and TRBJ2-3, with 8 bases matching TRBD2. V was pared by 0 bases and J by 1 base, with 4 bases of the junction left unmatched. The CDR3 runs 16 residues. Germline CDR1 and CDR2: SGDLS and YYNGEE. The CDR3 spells CASSVGAGDRTDTQYF. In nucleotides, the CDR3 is TGTGCCAGCAGCGTAGGAGCGGGGGACCGCACAGATACGCAGTATTTT.

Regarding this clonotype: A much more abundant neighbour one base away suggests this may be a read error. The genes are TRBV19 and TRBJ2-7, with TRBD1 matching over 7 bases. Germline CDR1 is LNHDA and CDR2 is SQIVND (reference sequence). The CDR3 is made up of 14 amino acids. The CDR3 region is CAGSIRQGGYEQYF. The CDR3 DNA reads TGTGCCGGTAGTATCCGACAGGGCGGGTACGAGCAGTACTTC.

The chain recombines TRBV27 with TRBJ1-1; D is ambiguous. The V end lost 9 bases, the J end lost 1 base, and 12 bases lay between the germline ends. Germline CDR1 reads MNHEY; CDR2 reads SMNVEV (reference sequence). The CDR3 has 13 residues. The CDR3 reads CASSTLRNTEAFF. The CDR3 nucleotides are TGTGCCAGTAGTACCCTAAGGAACACTGAAGCTTTCTTT.

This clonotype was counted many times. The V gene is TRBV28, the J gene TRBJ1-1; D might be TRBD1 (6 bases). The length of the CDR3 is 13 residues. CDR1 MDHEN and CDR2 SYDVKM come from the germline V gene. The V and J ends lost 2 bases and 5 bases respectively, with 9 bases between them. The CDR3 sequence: CASSLRGETEAFF. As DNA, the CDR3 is TGTGCCAGCAGTTTAAGGGGGGAGACTGAAGCTTTCTTT.

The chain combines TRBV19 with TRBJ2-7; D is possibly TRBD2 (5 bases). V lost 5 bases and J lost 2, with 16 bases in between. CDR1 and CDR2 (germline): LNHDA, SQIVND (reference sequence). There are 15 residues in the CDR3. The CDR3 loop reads CASSHLRRGTYEQYF. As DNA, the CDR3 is TGTGCCAGTAGTCACCTCCGTCGGGGTACCTACGAGCAGTACTTC. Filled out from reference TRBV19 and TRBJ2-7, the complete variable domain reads DGGITQSPKYLFRKEGQNVTLSCEQNLNHDAMYWYRQDPGQGLRLIYYSQIVNDFQKGDIAEGYSVSREKKESFPLTVTSAQKNPTAFYLCASSHLRRGTYEQYFGPGTRLTVT.

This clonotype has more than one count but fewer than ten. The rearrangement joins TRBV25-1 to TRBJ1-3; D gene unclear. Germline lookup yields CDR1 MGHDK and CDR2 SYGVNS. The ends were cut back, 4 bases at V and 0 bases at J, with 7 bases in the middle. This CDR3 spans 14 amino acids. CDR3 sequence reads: CASSARFSGNTIYF. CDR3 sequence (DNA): TGTGCCAGCAGTGCACGGTTCTCTGGAAACACCATATATTTT.

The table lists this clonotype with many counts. Written as DNA, the CDR3 is TGTGCCAGCAGTTACTCGAGTGTGAACACCGGGGAGCTGTTTTTT. Amino acids: CASSYSSVNTGELFF. The chain is built from TRBV6-5 and TRBJ2-2; D uncertain. The CDR3 is 15 residues long. V lost 0 bases to trimming and J lost 1 base, with 6 bases between them. The germline V gene has CDR1 MNHEY and CDR2 SVGAGI.

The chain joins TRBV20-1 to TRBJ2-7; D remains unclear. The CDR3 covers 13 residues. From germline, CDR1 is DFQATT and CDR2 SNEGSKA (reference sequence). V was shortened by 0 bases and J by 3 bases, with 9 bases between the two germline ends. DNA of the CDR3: TGCAGTGCTAGAGAGGCGTCTGACTACGAGCAGTACTTC. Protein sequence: CSAREASDYEQYF.

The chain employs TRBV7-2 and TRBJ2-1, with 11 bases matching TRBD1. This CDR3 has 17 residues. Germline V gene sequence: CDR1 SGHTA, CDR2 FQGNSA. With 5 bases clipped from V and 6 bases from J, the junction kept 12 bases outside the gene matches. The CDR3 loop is CASSQDQIGQGANEQFF. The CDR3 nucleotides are TGTGCCAGCAGCCAAGATCAGATCGGACAGGGGGCCAATGAGCAGTTCTTC. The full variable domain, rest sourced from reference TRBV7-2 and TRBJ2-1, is GAGVSQSPSNKVTEKGKDVELRCDPISGHTALYWYRQSLGQGLEFLIYFQGNSAPDKSGLPSDRFSAERTGGSVSTLTIQRTQQEDSAVYLCASSQDQIGQGANEQFFGPGTRLTVL.

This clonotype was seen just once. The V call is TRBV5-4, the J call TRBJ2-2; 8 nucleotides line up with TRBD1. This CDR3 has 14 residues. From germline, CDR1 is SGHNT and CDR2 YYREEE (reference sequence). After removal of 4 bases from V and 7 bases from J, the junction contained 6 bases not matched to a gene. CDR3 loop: CASSQQGAGGELFF. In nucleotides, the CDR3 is TGTGCCAGCAGCCAGCAGGGGGCTGGCGGGGAGCTGTTTTTT.

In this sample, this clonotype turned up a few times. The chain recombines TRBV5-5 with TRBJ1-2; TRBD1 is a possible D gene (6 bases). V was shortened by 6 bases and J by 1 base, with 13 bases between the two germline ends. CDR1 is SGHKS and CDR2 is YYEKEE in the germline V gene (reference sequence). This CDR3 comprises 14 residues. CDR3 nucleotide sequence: TGTGCCAGCACTCTAACGGACAGTAACTATGGCTACACCTTC. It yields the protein CASTLTDSNYGYTF.

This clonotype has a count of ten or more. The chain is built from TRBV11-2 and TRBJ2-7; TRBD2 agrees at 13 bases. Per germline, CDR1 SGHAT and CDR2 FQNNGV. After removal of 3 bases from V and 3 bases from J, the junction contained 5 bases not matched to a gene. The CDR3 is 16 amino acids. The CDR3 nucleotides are TGTGCCAGCAGCTTCAAAAGGACTAGCGGGAGCTACGAGCAGTACTTC. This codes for CASSFKRTSGSYEQYF.

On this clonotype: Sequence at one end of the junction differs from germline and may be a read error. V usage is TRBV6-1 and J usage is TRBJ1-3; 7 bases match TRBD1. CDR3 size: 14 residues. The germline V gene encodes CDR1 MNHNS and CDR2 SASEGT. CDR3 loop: CASREGGIGNTIYF. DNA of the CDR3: TGTGCCAGCAGAGAAGGGGGCATCGGAAACACCATATATTTT.

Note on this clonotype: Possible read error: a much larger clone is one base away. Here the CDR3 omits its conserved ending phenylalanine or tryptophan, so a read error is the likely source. CDR3 coding DNA: TGTGCCACCAGCGGCGCCGTAGGTCCGGAGACCCAGTACTCC. Translating gives CATSGAVGPETQYS. This chain connects TRBV24-1 to TRBJ2-5; D uncertain. This CDR3 is built from 14 residues. CDR1 is KGHDR and CDR2 is SFDVKD in the germline V gene. Trimming removed 7 bases at V and 5 bases at J, with 16 bases between.

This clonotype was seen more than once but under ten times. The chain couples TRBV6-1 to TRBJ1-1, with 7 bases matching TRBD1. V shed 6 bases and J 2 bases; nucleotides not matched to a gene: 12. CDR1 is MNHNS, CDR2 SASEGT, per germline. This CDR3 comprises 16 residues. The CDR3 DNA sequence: TGTGCCAGCAGGTCTTGGACCGGGACAGCTAACACTGAAGCTTTCTTT. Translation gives CASRSWTGTANTEAFF.